This T cell receptor (beta chain) stems from a study of cytomegalovirus exposure and HLA in healthy donors. Broader study findings: The classifier was said to identify cytomegalovirus status with high specificity and sensitivity. Cytomegalovirus-associated status was assigned to some 180 TCR beta chains. Confirmation in vitro established that a few CMV-associated chains were specific for CMV antigens.

The table came from immunoSEQ multiplex PCR; TCRdb's copy has only in-frame clones and leaves some out. The sample yields about 82,000 clones, 85% to 95% seen once. Germline lookup yields CDR1 SSHAT and CDR2 FNYEAQ (reference sequence). CDR3 length: 13 amino acids. Separate from the approximately 670-subject first cohort was the roughly 120-subject validation cohort, to which the donors belonged. About this clone: Its specificity is not known.

The chain is built from TRBV7-7 and TRBJ2-5; D is ambiguous. This TCR was recovered from a man between 18 and 29 years old in good health and CMV-seronegative. Sequencing used PBMCs. DNA for the CDR3: TGTGCTAGCTCCAGACTCAGCCAAGAGACCCAGTACTTC. Amino acid sequence: CASSRLSQETQYF.